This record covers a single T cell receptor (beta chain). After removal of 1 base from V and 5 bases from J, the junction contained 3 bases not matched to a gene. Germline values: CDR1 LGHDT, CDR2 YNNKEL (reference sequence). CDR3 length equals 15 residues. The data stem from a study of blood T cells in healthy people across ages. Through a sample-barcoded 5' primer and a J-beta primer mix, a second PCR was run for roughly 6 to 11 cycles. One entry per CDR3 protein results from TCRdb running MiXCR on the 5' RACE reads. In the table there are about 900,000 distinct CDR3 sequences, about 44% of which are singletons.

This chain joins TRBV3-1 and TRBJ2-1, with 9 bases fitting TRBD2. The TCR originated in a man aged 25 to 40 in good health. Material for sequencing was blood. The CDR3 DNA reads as TGTGCCAGCAGCCAAGTTCTAGCGGGACACAATGAGCAGTTCTTC. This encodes CASSQVLAGHNEQFF.